This TCR beta chain was sequenced during a study of beta chain features in type 1 diabetes. On the study more broadly: Healthy donors and patients had similar age, gender and cell yields. Findings and limits, study-wide: All four CD4+ subsets from Type 1 diabetes patients carried moderately but significantly shorter TCRB CDR3s.

Notes on this clone: Antigen: not known.

The investigators reverse transcribed all of the isolated RNA, so they sequenced expressed TCRB transcripts. Assay: immunoSEQ multiplex PCR; the TCRdb copy retains only in-frame clones and omits some. This sample has about 230,000 clones, with roughly 17% found just once. With V trimmed by 5 bases and J by 4 bases, 4 bases remained unmatched. Germline V gene lookup returns CDR1 SQVTM and CDR2 ANQGSEA. The CDR3 is made up of 12 amino acids. Sequenced material: naive CD4+ T cells from blood. The clonotype was recovered from a man aged 30 to 39 with type 1 diabetes. This chain connects TRBV29-1 to TRBJ2-5; 7 nucleotides agree with TRBD2. This CDR3 reads CSVSGAPETQYF. CDR3 sequence (DNA): TGCAGCGTTAGCGGGGCCCCAGAGACCCAGTACTTC.